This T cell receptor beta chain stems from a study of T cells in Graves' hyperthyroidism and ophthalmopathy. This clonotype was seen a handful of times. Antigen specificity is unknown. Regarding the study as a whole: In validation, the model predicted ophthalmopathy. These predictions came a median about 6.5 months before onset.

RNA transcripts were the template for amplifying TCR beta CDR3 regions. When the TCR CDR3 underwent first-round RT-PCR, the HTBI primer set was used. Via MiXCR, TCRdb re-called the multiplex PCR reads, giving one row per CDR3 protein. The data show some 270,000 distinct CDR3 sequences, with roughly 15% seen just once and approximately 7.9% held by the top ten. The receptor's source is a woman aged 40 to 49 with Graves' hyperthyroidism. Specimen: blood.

The CDR3 region is CASSQGMAYGYTF. The CDR3 DNA follows: TGTGCCAGCAGCCAAGGCATGGCTTATGGCTACACCTTC. The rearrangement joins TRBV14 to TRBJ1-2; D remains unclear. This CDR3 spans 13 amino acids. Per the germline V gene, CDR1 is SGHDN and CDR2 is FVKESK. The V end lost 1 base, the J end lost 5 bases, and 8 bases lay between the germline ends.